This T cell receptor beta chain was sequenced for a study of regulatory T cells in long-lasting Graves disease. General study points: Sample size, which was small, may have reduced accuracy. Examination was confined to peripheral blood, excluding thyroid tissue.

Time point specified: newly diagnosed GD, antithyroid drugs for less than 3 months. The TCR library used RNA extracted from PBMCs. Researchers made TCR beta libraries by using iRepertoire HTBI primers and running Arm-PCR on CDR3 regions. TCRdb redid the calling of the multiplex PCR reads with MiXCR, one entry per CDR3 protein. Of hundreds of thousands of distinct CDR3 sequences in the sample, about 14% were seen once. The CDR3 extends over 13 amino acids. The V end lost 5 bases, the J end lost 8 bases, and 14 bases lay between the germline ends. A note on this clonotype: Its target is not known.

The same sample was also studied in work on T cells in Graves' hyperthyroidism and ophthalmopathy. According to that study: When the TCR CDR3 underwent first-round RT-PCR, the HTBI primer set was used.

The source is a young man with Graves disease. This rearrangement joins TRBV12-3 or TRBV12-4 to TRBJ2-3, with D perhaps TRBD1 or TRBD2 (5 bases each). This material consisted of peripheral blood mononuclear cells (PBMCs), taken at new diagnosis, from a patient treated with antithyroid drugs. In DNA, the CDR3 is TGTGCCAGCAGTCGGGACGGTCCAGGTACGCAGTATTTT. Translating gives CASSRDGPGTQYF.